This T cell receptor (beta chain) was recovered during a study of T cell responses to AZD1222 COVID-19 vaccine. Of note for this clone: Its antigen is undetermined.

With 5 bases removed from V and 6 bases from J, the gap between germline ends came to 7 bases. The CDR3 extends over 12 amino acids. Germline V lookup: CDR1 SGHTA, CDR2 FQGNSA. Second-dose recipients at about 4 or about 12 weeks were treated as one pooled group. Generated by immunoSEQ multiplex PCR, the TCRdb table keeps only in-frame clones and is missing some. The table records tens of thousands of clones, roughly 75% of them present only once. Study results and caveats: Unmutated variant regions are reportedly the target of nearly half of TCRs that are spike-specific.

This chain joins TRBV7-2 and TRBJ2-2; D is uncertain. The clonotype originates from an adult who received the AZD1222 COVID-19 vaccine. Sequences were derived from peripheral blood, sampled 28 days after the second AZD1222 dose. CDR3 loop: CASSALAGELFF. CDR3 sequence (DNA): TGTGCCAGCAGCGCACTGGCCGGGGAGCTGTTTTTT.